The 24 T cell receptor beta chains below were found in one sample sequenced in a study of CD8 T cells in Susac syndrome. It was with random hexamers that roughly 0.5 to 1 ug RNA was reverse transcribed. TCRdb ran MiXCR on the immunoSEQ multiplex PCR reads and lists one entry per CDR3 protein. The repertoire holds approximately 120,000 distinct CDR3 sequences, around 94% seen once, with 0.21% in the top ten. Sequencing input: CD8+ T cells from PBMCs. These receptors all stem from a human donor with Susac syndrome.

In DNA form, the CDR3 reads TGTGCCTGGAGTGTACTGTCCGGTTCGTCCTCCTACGAGCAGTACTTC. This codes for CAWSVLSGSSSYEQYF. This chain connects TRBV30 to TRBJ2-7; D not certain. Germline V CDR1 and CDR2: GTSNPN, SVGIG (reference sequence). The CDR3 consists of 16 residues. Between the trimmed V and J ends, which lost 0 bases and 0 bases, there was a span of 15 bases.

The chain has TRBV4-3 and TRBJ2-7; 9 nucleotides line up with TRBD2. The V gene end was trimmed by 1 base and the J gene end by 5 bases; junction bases not matched to a gene: 6. This CDR3 region has 15 residues. Germline V gene data show CDR1 as LGHNA and CDR2 as YSLEER. CDR3 DNA sequence: TGCGCCAGCAGCCAAGGGGGCGGGAGGGGCCACGAGCAGTACTTC. Encoded protein: CASSQGGGRGHEQYF.

This clonotype was seen once. This chain connects TRBV4-2 to TRBJ2-7; tentative D call: TRBD2 (5 bases). The CDR3 runs 19 residues. Germline assignment: CDR1 LGHNA and CDR2 YNFKEQ. V was clipped by 1 base and J by 6 bases, with 28 bases between them. The CDR3, as DNA: TGTGCCAGCAGCCAAGCGACCGTATTCGGGGAAACGGGTCTTGGCGAGCAGTACTTC. Amino acids: CASSQATVFGETGLGEQYF.

The chain recombines TRBV30 with TRBJ2-1, with 12 bases that match TRBD1. Germline loops: CDR1 GTSNPN, CDR2 SVGIG (reference sequence). The CDR3 runs 14 residues. J was trimmed by 8 bases and V by 4 bases; bases with no gene match: 6. CDR3 residues: CAWTTGQGADEQFF. DNA of the CDR3: TGTGCCTGGACCACGGGACAGGGGGCGGATGAGCAGTTCTTC.

This clonotype was picked up one time. This chain connects TRBV29-1 to TRBJ2-1; D is ambiguous. From germline, CDR1 is SQVTM and CDR2 ANQGSEA. The V end lost 7 bases, the J end lost 0 bases, and 13 bases lay between the germline ends. The CDR3 runs 14 residues. CDR3 DNA sequence: TGCAGCGCTCCCCCTACCAGCTCCTACAATGAGCAGTTCTTC. It is translated as CSAPPTSSYNEQFF.

The V call is TRBV30, the J call TRBJ1-1, with no clear D. Trimming took 3 bases from V and 6 from J, leaving 14 bases between them. The CDR3 covers 13 residues. The germline gives CDR1 GTSNPN, CDR2 SVGIG (reference sequence). CDR3 in amino acids: CAWRVSEVSEAFF. CDR3 coding DNA: TGTGCCTGGAGGGTCTCTGAGGTCTCTGAAGCTTTCTTT.

The chain employs TRBV4-1 and TRBJ2-7, with D tentatively TRBD2 (5 bases). Trimming left V 0 bases short and J 3 bases short, with 12 bases between. The CDR3 runs 15 residues. CDR1 MGHRA and CDR2 YSYEKL come from the germline V gene. CDR3 nucleotides: TGCGCCAGCAGCCAAGAGGGCACTAGTCTCTACGAGCAGTACTTC. Protein sequence: CASSQEGTSLYEQYF.

The CDR3 here is CASSQEITSGGYEQYF. As DNA, the CDR3 is TGCGCCAGCAGCCAAGAGATCACTAGCGGGGGCTACGAGCAGTACTTC. V gene TRBV4-1 combines with J gene TRBJ2-7; 11 nucleotides align to TRBD2. Per germline, CDR1 MGHRA and CDR2 YSYEKL. V gave up 0 bases and J gave up 3 bases; unmatched junction bases: 4. The CDR3 consists of 16 residues.

The V call is TRBV7-2, the J call TRBJ2-7; D is unclear. There are 16 residues in the CDR3. Trimming took 5 bases from V and 0 from J, leaving 17 bases between them. In germline, CDR1 is SGHTA, CDR2 FQGNSA. For the CDR3, the DNA is TGTGCCAGCAGCACGTCCCCTTCGTCCCCCTCCTACGAGCAGTACTTC. Its translation: CASSTSPSSPSYEQYF.

V usage is TRBV30 and J usage is TRBJ1-2; D is perhaps TRBD1 (6 bases). Germline V gene data show CDR1 as GTSNPN and CDR2 as SVGIG (reference sequence). CDR3 length equals 11 residues. V lost 2 bases, J lost 8 bases, and 9 bases lay in between. CDR3 DNA sequence: TGTGCCTGGAGTCCGGGGGGCGGCTACACCTTC. It codes for CAWSPGGGYTF.

The chain joins TRBV10-3 to TRBJ2-3; 9 bases map to TRBD1. The CDR3 has 17 amino acids. The V and J ends lost 5 bases and 0 bases, in that order; junction bases with no gene match: 9. The germline V gene encodes CDR1 ENHRY and CDR2 SYGVKD. The CDR3 loop reads CAISRTGVLDSTDTQYF. The CDR3 bases are TGTGCCATCAGTCGGACAGGGGTCTTAGATAGCACAGATACGCAGTATTTT.

The V call is TRBV6-6, the J call TRBJ2-5; weak D call: TRBD2 (5 bases). CDR1 and CDR2 (germline): MNHNY, SVGAGI (reference sequence). The V and J ends lost 0 bases and 1 base respectively, with 9 bases between them. This CDR3 comprises 15 residues. CDR3 bases: TGTGCCAGCAGTTACTCGGAGGTGGCCCAAGAGACCCAGTACTTC. The encoded protein is CASSYSEVAQETQYF.

The chain recombines TRBV19 with TRBJ2-5; 8 positions agree with TRBD1. CDR1 is LNHDA and CDR2 is SQIVND in the germline V gene (reference sequence). The CDR3 is 15 amino acids. Trimming took 3 bases from V and 5 from J; bases not matched to a gene: 8. In nucleotides, the CDR3 is TGTGCCAGTAGTATGACAGGCAGGGGGCAGGAGACCCAGTACTTC. Residues: CASSMTGRGQETQYF.

The V call is TRBV7-9, the J call TRBJ2-5; the match to TRBD2 covers 12 bases. CDR3 length: 17 residues. Germline V gives CDR1 SEHNR, CDR2 FQNEAQ (reference sequence). V dropped 3 bases and J dropped 5; count of bases not matched to a gene: 10. Written as DNA, the CDR3 is TGTGCCAGCAGCTTGACTAGCGGGGGACCCGGGGGTGAGACCCAGTACTTC. This translates into CASSLTSGGPGGETQYF.

J is TRBJ1-2 and V is TRBV6-5; D call uncertain. Looked up from germline, CDR1 is MNHEY and CDR2 is SVGAGI. The CDR3 is 13 amino acids. The V end lost 6 bases, the J end lost 3 bases, and 11 bases lay between the germline ends. The CDR3 region has the DNA TGTGCCAGCAGGGATAGCTCGTACTATGGCTACACCTTC. This sequence encodes CASRDSSYYGYTF.

The chain combines TRBV20-1 with TRBJ2-7; the D gene is possibly TRBD2 (5 bases). With 6 bases removed from V and 4 bases from J, the gap between germline ends came to 19 bases. The CDR3 spans 14 residues. Germline V gene sequence: CDR1 DFQATT, CDR2 SNEGSKA (reference sequence). This CDR3 reads CSARTSGSLYEQYF. The CDR3 bases are TGCAGTGCCCGTACCAGCGGATCCCTTTACGAGCAGTACTTC.

V usage is TRBV20-1 and J usage is TRBJ2-1; the D gene is possibly TRBD2 (5 bases). V was shortened by 5 bases and J by 5 bases, with 25 bases between the two germline ends. This CDR3 spans 17 amino acids. Germline-derived CDR1 and CDR2 are DFQATT and SNEGSKA (reference sequence). CDR3 nucleotides: TGCAGTGCTGGGCAACTTCATGAGGGCGTCTGGAACAATGAGCAGTTCTTC. Residues: CSAGQLHEGVWNNEQFF.

The chain couples TRBV14 to TRBJ2-7; 7 bases are a match to TRBD1. CDR3 size: 15 residues. V gave up 4 bases and J gave up 2 bases; unmatched junction bases: 8. Germline values: CDR1 SGHDN, CDR2 FVKESK. The chain's CDR3 is CASSPYQTGPYEQYF. DNA for the CDR3: TGTGCCAGCAGCCCCTACCAGACAGGGCCCTACGAGCAGTACTTC. Based on the CDR3 plus reference TRBV14 and TRBJ2-7, the full variable domain is EAGVTQFPSHSVIEKGQTVTLRCDPISGHDNLYWYRRVMGKEIKFLLHFVKESKQDESGMPNNRFLAERTGGTYSTLKVQPAELEDSGVYFCASSPYQTGPYEQYFGPGTRLTVT.

The gene calls are TRBV9 and TRBJ2-1; 14 bases are a match to TRBD2. Per the germline V gene, CDR1 is SGDLS and CDR2 is YYNGEE. V lost 7 bases to trimming and J lost 8 bases; unmatched junction nucleotides: 5. CDR3 length: 14 amino acids. CDR3 sequence: CASGGTSGSYEQFF. CDR3 sequence (DNA): TGTGCCAGCGGGGGGACTAGCGGGAGCTATGAGCAGTTCTTC. Complete variable domain (other parts from reference TRBV9 and TRBJ2-1): DSGVTQTPKHLITATGQRVTLRCSPRSGDLSVYWYQQSLDQGLQFLIQYYNGEERAKGNILERFSAQQFPDLHSELNLSSLELGDSALYFCASGGTSGSYEQFFGPGTRLTVL.

The chain employs TRBV21-1 and TRBJ2-7. TRBV21-1 is marked as a pseudogene. This CDR3 has 11 amino acids. The CDR3 protein is CASSNNYEQYF. CDR3 DNA: TGTGCCAGCAGCAACAACTACGAGCAGTACTTC.

CDR3 loop: CASSQDIPGLALLNTGELFF. The CDR3 nucleotides read TGCGCCAGCAGCCAAGACATCCCCGGACTAGCCCTTCTTAACACCGGGGAGCTGTTTTTT. This sequence joins TRBV4-3 and TRBJ2-2; 8 nucleotides align to TRBD2. Losses at the gene ends were 0 bases for V and 2 bases for J; bases not matched to a gene: 14. The CDR3 spans 20 residues. Germline V gene data show CDR1 as LGHNA and CDR2 as YSLEER.

This chain uses TRBV6-5 with TRBJ2-7, with D possibly TRBD2 on 5 matching bases. The CDR3 extends over 16 amino acids. Trimming cost V 0 bases and J 1 base, with 13 bases left between them. CDR1 is MNHEY, CDR2 SVGAGI, per germline. In DNA form, the CDR3 reads TGTGCCAGCAGTTACTCGGGGAGTGAGGTATCCTACGAGCAGTACTTC. Amino acid sequence: CASSYSGSEVSYEQYF.

This clonotype has a single count. The chain recombines TRBV18 with TRBJ1-2; D is unresolved. Germline V gene sequence: CDR1 KGHSH, CDR2 LQKENI. The CDR3 runs 14 residues. V lost 2 bases to trimming and J lost 6 bases, with 13 bases between them. The CDR3 bases are TGTGCCAGCTCACCAACCGCGGGAGGCGATGGCTACACCTTC. Its protein product is CASSPTAGGDGYTF. Complete variable domain (other parts from reference TRBV18 and TRBJ1-2): NAGVMQNPRHLVRRRGQEARLRCSPMKGHSHVYWYRQLPEEGLKFMVYLQKENIIDESGMPKERFSAEFPKEGPSILRIQQVVRGDSAAYFCASSPTAGGDGYTFGSGTRLTVV.

As to this clonotype: Sequence at one end of the junction differs from germline and may be a read error. The chain couples TRBV19 to TRBJ2-5, with 12 bases identical to TRBD2. The CDR3 covers 13 residues. CDR1 is LNHDA and CDR2 is SQIVND in the germline V gene (reference sequence). The CDR3 DNA is TGTGCCAGTAGCCCATCTAGCGGGGGGGCCCAATCCTTC. Translated, it gives CASSPSSGGAQSF.